The entry below describes one TCR beta chain. These data originate in a study of blood T cell repertoires in COVID-19. Turning to the study itself: Donors in the United States, Italy and Spain gave samples during acute or convalescent COVID-19.

CDR1 and CDR2 from the germline V gene are LGHDT and YNNKEL (reference sequence). V shed 0 bases and J shed 7 bases, with 10 bases lying between them. This CDR3 has 13 amino acids. Original analysis: Counts of nucleated cells, estimated from reference gene primer amplification, were obtained. Sequencing used immunoSEQ multiplex PCR; TCRdb keeps in-frame clones, though not all of them. V, J and clone size reflect that table, while D and trimming were determined from the DNA. This table has 200,000 to 300,000 clones, under 90% appearing once. The chain joins TRBV3-1 (or the pseudogene TRBV3-2) to TRBJ2-7; D is uncertain. The TCR originated in a man in his sixties with acute or convalescent COVID-19. Sequencing was done on a sample of peripheral blood. The CDR3 spells CASSQDVGAEQYF. In DNA, the CDR3 is TGTGCCAGCAGCCAAGACGTGGGCGCTGAGCAGTACTTC.